This T cell receptor beta chain comes out of a study of blood T cell repertoires in COVID-19. Study context: PBMCs, B-cell-depleted T cells, or T cells provided the cDNA or gDNA that made up the material.

Cohort placement rested on clinical history that participants reported themselves. The recovered donors of Cohort 3 showed two negative PCRs, clearance, or symptom resolution. Method: immunoSEQ multiplex PCR; TCRdb's copy keeps in-frame clones and lacks some. Of approximately 230,000 clones listed, about 93% are singletons. The CDR3 has 16 residues. Per germline, CDR1 SEHNR and CDR2 FQNEAQ (reference sequence). V gave up 5 bases and J gave up 7 bases, with 20 bases separating them. The receptor was isolated from a woman aged 18-30 years who had recovered from COVID-19. The sequenced sample consisted of PBMCs or T cells enriched from blood (not recorded which). The chain links TRBV7-9 to TRBJ1-4; no definite D call. CDR3 amino acids: CASSPKTGSNLEKLFF. The DNA for the CDR3 is TGTGCCAGCAGCCCAAAAACGGGGTCAAACCTTGAAAAACTGTTTTTT. Full variable domain (outside the CDR3, taken from reference TRBV7-9 and TRBJ1-4): DTGVSQNPRHKITKRGQNVTFRCDPISEHNRLYWYRQTLGQGPEFLTYFQNEAQLEKSRLLSDRFSAERPKGSFSTLEIQRTEQGDSAMYLCASSPKTGSNLEKLFFGSGTQLSVL.